This T cell receptor (beta chain) was identified during a study of radiotherapy plus CTLA-4 blockade in lung cancer. Whole-study findings and limits: Radiotherapy was combined with ipilimumab, and tumor-derived TCR clones then expanded in blood.

TCRdb's table, derived via immunoSEQ multiplex PCR, lists solely in-frame clones and lacks some. The table has 65,000 to 90,000 clones, 70% to 90% seen once. Notes on this clone: Its specificity is unknown.

Sequences were derived from peripheral blood, sampled from a patient treated with radiotherapy plus ipilimumab. The receptor was derived from a human donor with non-small cell lung cancer who had stable disease on radiotherapy plus ipilimumab.

The CDR3 is CASSPREGASTDTQYF. DNA of the CDR3: TGTGCCAGCTCACCACGCGAGGGAGCTAGCACAGATACGCAGTATTTT. The chain carries TRBV18 and TRBJ2-3, with D possibly TRBD2 on 5 matching bases. This CDR3 has 16 residues. Germline CDR1 and CDR2: KGHSH and LQKENI. V dropped 1 base and J dropped 0 bases, with 11 bases sitting between them.